The TCR beta chain under discussion was sequenced for a study of shared clonotypes between healthy human individuals (dated by TCRdb to the early 2020s). Regarding the complete study: A couple of women and a few men aged 18 to 49 years were included in the cohort. To estimate repertoire size and how much clonotype sharing occurs between individuals, the study deeply sequenced the blood TCR repertoires of roughly 5 healthy adults. Different laboratories and diverse techniques were used to prepare libraries and sequence TCR repertoires, to increase sequencing depth and limit assay-specific biases. Between about 0.85 and 8.9 billion PBMCs per donor were obtained by leukapheresis. For each donor, CD4 naive and CD4 memory were each run on three plates, CD8 naive on two plates, and CD8 memory on one plate.

Reading from cysteine to phenylalanine, the CDR3 counts 14 amino acids. CDR3 DNA only is kept here, 42 bases in frame from base 1. V loses 3 bases of germline sequence and J loses 2 bases, and the interval between the two ends is 11 bases. CDR1 SGDLS and CDR2 YYNGEE are derived from the germline V gene. TCR CDR3 regions were amplified from genomic DNA by multiplex PCR using the deep immunoSEQ assay. For each cell subset, the extracted genomic DNA was distributed evenly across all wells of several immunoSEQ 96-well plates, and each plate served as one replicate. For sorted subsets, around 200 ng genomic DNA, equal to 25,000 to 35,000 T cell genomes, was loaded into each replicate PCR. Purified libraries were measured with a Qubit 3.0 fluorometer, size-checked on a Bioanalyzer 2100, and measured again with the KAPA Library Quantification kit. Each immunoSEQ 96-well plate was sequenced on its own single-read 150-cycle Illumina NextSeq 550 flow cell. The authors' analysis ran thus. Because the immunoSEQ output included only junctional sequences and no quality scores, the filtering could not be the same as the filtering used for full-length reads. To assign V/J genes and CDR3, sequences were annotated using PyIR, a Python wrapper for IgBLAST v1.9, with IMGT germline references. Any read was removed if the V/J assignment was weak (E-value above 1e-6), the CDR3 was missing, or the read contained stop codons, out-of-frame junctions, or ambiguous translated residues. A V3J clonotype was defined by an identical inferred V gene, J gene, and CDR3 amino acid sequence. To compute the percentage overlap between repertoires, the number of shared unique clonotypes was divided by the size of the smaller repertoire. Richness of each repertoire was evaluated using RTK rarefaction, the Chao1 estimator, and Recon v2.1 estimates of unobserved clonotypes. OLGA was used to compute generation probabilities for all TCRbeta clonotypes that the gDNA method yielded from several donors. In its TCRdb copy, this immuneACCESS table keeps in-frame sequences only and misses some clones. Where compared with another copy, unresolved V genes explain less than half of these, and the others have no known cause. V and J calls and clone size are those listed in that table; D and trimming were worked out from the DNA. In this sample the table shows over 2 million clones, roughly 90% of which occur a single time. Clones ranked in the top ten supply more than 0.35% of the sample.

What the study reported, not specific to this receptor: Even with the large sequencing depth, rarefaction of the sorted-subset datasets indicated that sequencing was incomplete. Because the study included only a small number of donors, the genetic and exposure-history diversity represented was limited. Naive subsets generally had larger estimated clonotype richness than memory subsets did. Clonotypes shared by all four sorted-subset donors showed higher generation probabilities than non-shared clonotypes. Across a handful of donors, approximately 5% of naive CD4, 3% to 4% of naive CD8, 2% to 2.5% of memory CD4, and approximately 0.4% of memory CD8 clonotypes were shared. Only blood was sampled, and tissue TCR repertoires likely differ from those in blood. Pairwise subsampling indicated that sequencing depth was expected to affect the degree of clonotype sharing among donors.

The donors were healthy, HIV-negative adults who had no recently reported acute infections or vaccinations. All donors were Caucasian adults living in Nashville, Tennessee, USA. CD4+ T cells were enriched by magnetic negative selection, after which naive cells were positively selected on CD45RA and the negative fraction was taken as the memory subset. Blood was obtained by leukapheresis, after which PBMCs were separated by Ficoll-Histopaque density gradient centrifugation and cryopreserved in liquid nitrogen vapor phase. Purity and quantity of every magnetically sorted T cell population were checked by analytical flow cytometry. From each sorted fraction, genomic DNA was isolated and quantified by UV absorbance on a Nanodrop 2000c. A remark on this clone: Its target antigen remains unknown. Base-call qualities are not available, and no considerably larger clone is one nucleotide away.

The chain links TRBV9 with TRBJ1-2, with an unclear D gene assignment. The TCR comes from a man younger than 30 in good health. Some clones in this sample may be carry-over from other donors' samples. The sample comprised naive CD4+ T cells from PBMCs. The cell subset or site label for this specimen denotes: CD45RA+ positively selected. The sequenced DNA: TGTGCCAGCAGCGCTTTCCAGGCGAACTATGGCTACACCTTC. Its product reads: CASSAFQANYGYTF.